These 16 T cell receptor beta chains were all obtained from the same sample, sequenced in a study of T cells in Graves' hyperthyroidism and ophthalmopathy. There were TCR beta CDR3 regions amplified from RNA transcripts. HTBI primers were the set used in a first-round RT-PCR of the TCR CDR3. MiXCR, applied by TCRdb to the multiplex PCR reads, yields one record per CDR3 protein. The table includes 600,000 to 700,000 distinct CDR3 sequences, about 15% detected once. The sequenced sample was blood. The receptors were gathered from a woman in her thirties or forties with Graves' ophthalmopathy.

This clonotype was seen many times. The V gene is TRBV29-1, the J gene TRBJ2-7, with 7 bases fitting TRBD1. This CDR3 has 15 amino acids. The germline V gene has CDR1 SQVTM and CDR2 ANQGSEA. The J segment lost 1 base and the V segment lost 5 bases, leaving 11 bases of the junction unmatched. Written as DNA, the CDR3 is TGCAGCGTTAGACTACGGGACAGCCTTTCCTACGAGCAGTACTTC. The encoded protein is CSVRLRDSLSYEQYF.

This clonotype was counted at least ten times. The CDR3 here is CASSRTVGHTGELFF. Written as DNA, the CDR3 is TGTGCCAGCAGCCGGACAGTAGGTCACACCGGGGAGCTGTTTTTT. The V and J genes are TRBV7-9 and TRBJ2-2, with a possible D match to TRBD1 (6 bases). The CDR3 is 15 amino acids. Germline CDR1 reads SEHNR; CDR2 reads FQNEAQ (reference sequence). V lost 5 bases and J 3 bases, leaving 13 bases between the germline ends.

In the case of this clonotype: This clone may be a read error of a much larger clone one base away. The V call is TRBV7-3, the J call TRBJ1-2, with D perhaps TRBD1 (5 bases). CDR1 and CDR2 from the germline V gene are SGHTA and FQGTGA. The CDR3 is 15 residues long. Trimming pared 5 bases from V and 3 bases from J, leaving 16 bases between. The CDR3 loop is CASSPALKGHYGYTF. The CDR3 DNA sequence: TGTGCCAGCAGCCCGGCACTTAAGGGGCACTATGGCTACACCTTC.

This clonotype has at least ten counts. The V gene is TRBV28, the J gene TRBJ2-3, with D tentatively TRBD1 (5 bases). The V and J ends lost 5 bases and 7 bases respectively, with 22 bases between them. This CDR3 is 16 amino acids long. Germline CDR1 and CDR2: MDHEN and SYDVKM. The CDR3, as DNA: TGTGCCAGCAGTACCCGACAGTCGGCGGCGATGTATACGCAGTATTTT. Residues: CASSTRQSAAMYTQYF. Variable domain in full (rest from reference TRBV28 and TRBJ2-3): DVKVTQSSRYLVKRTGEKVFLECVQDMDHENMFWYRQDPGLGLRLIYFSYDVKMKEKGDIPEGYSVSREKKERFSLILESASTNQTSMYLCASSTRQSAAMYTQYFGPGTRLTVL.

This chain links TRBV28 with TRBJ1-1, with D unclear. Trimming removed 6 bases at V and 8 bases at J, with 10 bases between. The length of the CDR3 is 11 residues. Germline CDR1 and CDR2: MDHEN and SYDVKM. CDR3 loop: CASRYLGEAFF. DNA for the CDR3: TGTGCCAGCAGATATTTAGGCGAAGCTTTCTTT. Drawing the rest from reference TRBV28 and TRBJ1-1, the complete variable domain is DVKVTQSSRYLVKRTGEKVFLECVQDMDHENMFWYRQDPGLGLRLIYFSYDVKMKEKGDIPEGYSVSREKKERFSLILESASTNQTSMYLCASRYLGEAFFGQGTRLTVV.

This clonotype came up many times. The chain carries TRBV28 and TRBJ2-7; weak D call: TRBD2 (5 bases). V lost 7 bases and J lost 3, with 16 bases in between. Germline loops: CDR1 MDHEN, CDR2 SYDVKM. This CDR3 is built from 14 residues. In DNA, the CDR3 is TGTGCCAGCACCCCCCGGCTAGCCCACTACGAGCAGTACTTC. This gives the protein CASTPRLAHYEQYF.

The sample holds many counts of this clonotype. The chain combines TRBV5-1 with TRBJ2-2; D perhaps matches TRBD1 (6 bases). The CDR3 contains 14 residues. Germline loops: CDR1 SGHRS, CDR2 YFSETQ. Trimming left V 3 bases short and J 6 bases short, with 12 bases between. In DNA, the CDR3 is TGCGCCAGCAGCTCCGGACAGCCCGCCGGGGAGCTGTTTTTT. It yields the protein CASSSGQPAGELFF.

This clonotype was found many times. The V gene is TRBV5-6, the J gene TRBJ1-1; no reliable D call. Germline V gives CDR1 SGHDT, CDR2 YYEEEE. Deletions cut 5 bases from V and 3 bases from J, with 11 bases between. This CDR3 is built from 13 residues. CDR3 sequence: CASRTRNYTEAFF. In nucleotides, the CDR3 is TGTGCCAGCAGGACACGGAACTACACTGAAGCTTTCTTT. The full variable domain, its missing parts supplied by reference TRBV5-6 and TRBJ1-1, is DAGVTQSPTHLIKTRGQQVTLRCSPKSGHDTVSWYQQALGQGPQFIFQYYEEEERQRGNFPDRFSGHQFPNYSSELNVNALLLGDSALYLCASRTRNYTEAFFGQGTRLTVV.

This clonotype has a count of ten or more. V and J are TRBV6-1 and TRBJ1-1; TRBD1 is a possible D gene (5 bases). The V gene's germline CDR1 is MNHNS and CDR2 SASEGT. This CDR3 is built from 15 residues. V dropped 6 bases and J dropped 3 bases, with 17 bases sitting between them. The CDR3 here is CASSRSGSFYTEAFF. DNA of the CDR3: TGTGCCAGCAGCAGATCAGGGAGTTTTTACACTGAAGCTTTCTTT.

In its sample, this clonotype was seen many times. This chain uses TRBV11-3 with TRBJ1-2, with 8 nucleotides matching TRBD1. The CDR3 contains 14 residues. The V gene's germline CDR1 is SGHNT and CDR2 YENEEA. V lost 5 bases, J lost 4 bases, and 6 bases stayed unmatched. The CDR3 region has the DNA TGTGCCAGCAGCCTCCGGGACAGGCCCTATGGCTACACCTTC. It encodes CASSLRDRPYGYTF.

This clonotype was detected many times. The chain is built from TRBV5-1 and TRBJ2-2; TRBD2 matches at 11 bases. V dropped 3 bases and J dropped 0; count of bases not matched to a gene: 4. The CDR3 is 17 residues long. Looked up from germline, CDR1 is SGHRS and CDR2 is YFSETQ. The CDR3 sequence: CASSSQLAGANTGELFF. CDR3 DNA sequence: TGCGCCAGCAGCTCCCAACTAGCGGGAGCGAACACCGGGGAGCTGTTTTTT.

This clonotype was found many times. The chain carries TRBV29-1 and TRBJ2-5; TRBD1 is a possible D gene (5 bases). This CDR3 has 12 amino acids. Trimming stripped 3 bases from V and 3 bases from J, with 8 bases between. CDR1 and CDR2 from the germline V gene are SQVTM and ANQGSEA. The CDR3 DNA sequence: TGCAGCGTTGAGACAGATGAAGAGACCCAGTACTTC. It specifies CSVETDEETQYF.

Remarks on this clonotype: Being one base from a much bigger clone, this may be a read error. V usage is TRBV11-2 and J usage is TRBJ2-7; D uncertain. CDR1 is SGHAT, CDR2 FQNNGV, per germline. Trimming shortened V by 8 bases and J by 5 bases, and 25 bases separated the two germline ends. This CDR3 has 16 amino acids. The CDR3 coding sequence is TGTGCCAGCTCCGTTAGTTTGGCAACGAATCAGGACGAGCAGTACTTC. This gives the protein CASSVSLATNQDEQYF. The full variable domain, in which reference TRBV11-2 and TRBJ2-7 provide the parts outside the CDR3, is EAGVAQSPRYKIIEKRQSVAFWCNPISGHATLYWYQQILGQGPKLLIQFQNNGVVDDSQLPKDRFSAERLKGVDSTLKIQPAKLEDSAVYLCASSVSLATNQDEQYFGPGTRLTVT.

This clonotype appeared many times. The CDR3 spells CASSGSSGRAWETQYF. The CDR3, as DNA: TGTGCCAGCAGTGGTTCTAGCGGGAGGGCCTGGGAGACCCAGTACTTC. J is TRBJ2-5 and V is TRBV27; 12 positions match TRBD2. The germline gives CDR1 MNHEY, CDR2 SMNVEV (reference sequence). The CDR3 runs to 16 residues. With 5 bases clipped from V and 5 bases from J, the junction kept 9 bases outside the gene matches.

This chain links TRBV24-1 with TRBJ1-2; 8 positions agree with TRBD1. With V trimmed by 4 bases and J by 6 bases, 3 bases remained unmatched. CDR1 is KGHDR and CDR2 is SFDVKD in the germline V gene. This CDR3 is 13 amino acids long. The chain's CDR3 is CATSDRTGNGYTF. The DNA of the CDR3 is TGTGCCACCAGTGACCGGACAGGGAATGGCTACACCTTC.

This clonotype was observed many times. The chain joins TRBV7-2 to TRBJ2-1; the D is unclear. The length of the CDR3 is 15 residues. Trimming took 1 base from V and 6 from J, leaving 13 bases between them. The germline V gene encodes CDR1 SGHTA and CDR2 FQGNSA. Here the CDR3 DNA reads TGTGCCAGCAGCTTAGTCGGCAGTCCCACCAATGAGCAGTTCTTC. Translated: CASSLVGSPTNEQFF. The full variable domain, completed using reference TRBV7-2 and TRBJ2-1, is GAGVSQSPSNKVTEKGKDVELRCDPISGHTALYWYRQSLGQGLEFLIYFQGNSAPDKSGLPSDRFSAERTGGSVSTLTIQRTQQEDSAVYLCASSLVGSPTNEQFFGPGTRLTVL.